This T cell receptor beta chain is from a study of T cells after somatic rescue of genetic block. Sequencing was performed with immunoSEQ multiplex PCR; in TCRdb, only in-frame clones are kept and a portion is missing. Here the sample spans about 72,000 clones, approximately 90% being singletons. The V and J ends lost 3 bases and 2 bases respectively, with 14 bases between them. Germline V gene sequence: CDR1 WSHSY, CDR2 SAAADI. CDR3 length: 15 residues. Material for sequencing was peripheral blood mononuclear cells (PBMCs). This TCR was recovered from a man in his thirties or forties. V gene TRBV10-2 combines with J gene TRBJ2-7, with D perhaps being TRBD1 or TRBD2 (5 bases each). The CDR3 sequence is CASSESWDRAYEQYF. The DNA for the CDR3 is TGCGCCAGCAGTGAAAGCTGGGACCGAGCCTACGAGCAGTACTTC.